This T cell receptor (beta chain) was retrieved from a study of response to subunit inactivated influenza vaccine. Notes on the study in general: Authors suggested that a seasonal influenza vaccination recruits few new T cells each time.

Regarding this clonotype: Its antigen is currently unknown. A much larger clone lies one base from this, so it may be a read error.

TCRdb independently ran MiXCR on the RT-PCR reads; one entry per CDR3 protein. The sample contains about 650,000 distinct CDR3 sequences, 15% to 19% of which appear only once. Germline CDR1 reads SQVTM; CDR2 reads ANQGSEA. The CDR3 has 12 residues. V lost 3 bases and J lost 1, with 6 bases in between. The sequenced sample was PBMCs from blood, obtained less than 13 days after vaccination. The genes are TRBV29-1 and TRBJ1-1, with a tentative D call TRBD1 (6 bases). This TCR was recovered from a man in his forties or fifties who received an inactivated influenza vaccine. The chain's CDR3 is CSVDRGNTEAFF. CDR3 bases: TGCAGCGTTGACAGGGGGAACACTGAAGCTTTCTTT.